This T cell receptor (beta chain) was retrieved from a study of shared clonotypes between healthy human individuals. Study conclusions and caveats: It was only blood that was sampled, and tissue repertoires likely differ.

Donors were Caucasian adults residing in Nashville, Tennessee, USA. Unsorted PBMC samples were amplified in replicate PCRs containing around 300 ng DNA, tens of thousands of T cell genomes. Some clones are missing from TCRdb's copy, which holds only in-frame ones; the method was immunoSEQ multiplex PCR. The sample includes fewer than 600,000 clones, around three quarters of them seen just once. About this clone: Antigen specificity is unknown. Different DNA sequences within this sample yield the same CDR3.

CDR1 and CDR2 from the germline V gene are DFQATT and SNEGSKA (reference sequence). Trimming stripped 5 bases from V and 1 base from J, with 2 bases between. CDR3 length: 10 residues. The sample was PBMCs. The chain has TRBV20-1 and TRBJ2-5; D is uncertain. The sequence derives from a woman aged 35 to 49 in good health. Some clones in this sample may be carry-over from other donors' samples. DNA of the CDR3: TGCAGTGCTGCCCAAGAGACCCAGTACTTC. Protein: CSAAQETQYF.